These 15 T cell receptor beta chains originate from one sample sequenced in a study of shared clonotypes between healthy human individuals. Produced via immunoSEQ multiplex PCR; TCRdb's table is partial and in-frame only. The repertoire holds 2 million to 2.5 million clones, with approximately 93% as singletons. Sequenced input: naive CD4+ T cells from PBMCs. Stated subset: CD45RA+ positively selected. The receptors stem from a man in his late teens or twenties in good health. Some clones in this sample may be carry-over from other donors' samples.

CDR3 in amino acids: CASSLAGPGQGQETQYF. DNA of the CDR3: TGTGCCAGCAGCTTAGCCGGCCCGGGACAGGGACAAGAGACCCAGTACTTC. This chain joins TRBV7-9 and TRBJ2-5, with TRBD1 identical over 9 bases. CDR3 size: 17 residues. Germline V gene sequence: CDR1 SEHNR, CDR2 FQNEAQ (reference sequence). Trimming took 0 bases from V and 2 from J; bases not matched to a gene: 7.

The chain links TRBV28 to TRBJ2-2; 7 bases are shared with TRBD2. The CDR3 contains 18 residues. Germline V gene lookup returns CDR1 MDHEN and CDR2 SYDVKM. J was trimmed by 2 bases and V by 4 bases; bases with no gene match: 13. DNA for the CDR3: TGTGCCAGCAGTTCCCAACCTGGCGGGGGTCCAAACACCGGGGAGCTGTTTTTT. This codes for CASSSQPGGGPNTGELFF.

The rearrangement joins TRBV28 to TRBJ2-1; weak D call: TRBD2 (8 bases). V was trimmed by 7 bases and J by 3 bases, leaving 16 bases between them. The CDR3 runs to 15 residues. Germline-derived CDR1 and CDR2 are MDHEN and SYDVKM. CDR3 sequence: CASTRGGQIYNEQFF. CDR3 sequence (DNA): TGTGCCAGCACTCGGGGGGGACAGATCTACAATGAGCAGTTCTTC.

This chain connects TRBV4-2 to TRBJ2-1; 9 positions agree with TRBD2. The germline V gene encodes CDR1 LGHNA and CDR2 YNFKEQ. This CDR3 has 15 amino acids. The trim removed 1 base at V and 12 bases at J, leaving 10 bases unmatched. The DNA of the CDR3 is TGTGCCAGCAGCCAAGGACTAGCGGTAGTTCTGGGGCAGTTCTTC. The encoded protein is CASSQGLAVVLGQFF.

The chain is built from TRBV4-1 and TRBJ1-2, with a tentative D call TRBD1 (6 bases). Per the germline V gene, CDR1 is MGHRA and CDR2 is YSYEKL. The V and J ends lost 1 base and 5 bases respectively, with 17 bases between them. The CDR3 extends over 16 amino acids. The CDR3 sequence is CASSQADGTLIYGYTF. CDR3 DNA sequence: TGCGCCAGCAGCCAAGCCGACGGGACACTAATTTATGGCTACACCTTC.

The CDR3 is CASSLDRAYGYTF. The DNA of the CDR3 is TGTGCCAGCAGCTTGGACAGGGCCTATGGCTACACCTTC. The V and J genes are TRBV5-4 and TRBJ1-2; D is perhaps TRBD1 (6 bases). CDR3 size: 13 residues. Germline V gene data show CDR1 as SGHNT and CDR2 as YYREEE (reference sequence). V dropped 0 bases and J dropped 4 bases, with 7 bases sitting between them.

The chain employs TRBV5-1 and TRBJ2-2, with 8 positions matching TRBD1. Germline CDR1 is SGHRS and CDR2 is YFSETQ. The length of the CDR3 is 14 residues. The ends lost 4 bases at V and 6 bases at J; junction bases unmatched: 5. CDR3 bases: TGCGCCAGCAGCGTCCAGGGGGCCGCCGGGGAGCTGTTTTTT. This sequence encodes CASSVQGAAGELFF.

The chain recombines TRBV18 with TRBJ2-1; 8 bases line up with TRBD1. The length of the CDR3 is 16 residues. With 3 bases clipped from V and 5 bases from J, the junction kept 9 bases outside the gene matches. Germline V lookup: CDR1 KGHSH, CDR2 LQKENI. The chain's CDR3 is CASSPGLTGANNEQFF. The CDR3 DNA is TGTGCCAGCTCACCGGGTCTGACAGGGGCCAACAATGAGCAGTTCTTC.

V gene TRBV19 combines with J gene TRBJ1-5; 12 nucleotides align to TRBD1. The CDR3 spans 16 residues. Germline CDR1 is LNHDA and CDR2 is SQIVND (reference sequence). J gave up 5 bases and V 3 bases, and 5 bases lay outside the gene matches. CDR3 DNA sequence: TGTGCCAGTAGTATGGGACAGGGGGCGAGGGATCAGCCCCAGCATTTT. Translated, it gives CASSMGQGARDQPQHF.

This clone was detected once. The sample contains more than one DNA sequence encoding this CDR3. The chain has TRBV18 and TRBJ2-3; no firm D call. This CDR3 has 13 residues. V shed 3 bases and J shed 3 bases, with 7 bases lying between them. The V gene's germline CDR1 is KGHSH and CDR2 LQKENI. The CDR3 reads CASSPPVTDTQYF. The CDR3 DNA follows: TGTGCCAGCTCACCCCCAGTTACAGATACGCAGTATTTT.

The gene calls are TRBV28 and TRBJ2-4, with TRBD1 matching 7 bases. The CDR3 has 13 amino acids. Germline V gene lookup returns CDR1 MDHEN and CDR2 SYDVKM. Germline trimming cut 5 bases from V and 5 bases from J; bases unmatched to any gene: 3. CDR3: CASSNQGENIQYF. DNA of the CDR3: TGTGCCAGCAGTAACCAGGGGGAAAACATTCAGTACTTC. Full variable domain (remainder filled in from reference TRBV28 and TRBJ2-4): DVKVTQSSRYLVKRTGEKVFLECVQDMDHENMFWYRQDPGLGLRLIYFSYDVKMKEKGDIPEGYSVSREKKERFSLILESASTNQTSMYLCASSNQGENIQYFGAGTRLSVL.

The CDR3 loop reads CASSLINTDTQYF. Here the CDR3 DNA reads TGTGCCAGCAGCTTAATTAACACAGATACGCAGTATTTT. J is TRBJ2-3 and V is TRBV7-3; no definite D call. Germline V CDR1 and CDR2: SGHTA, FQGTGA. The CDR3 loop spans 13 amino acids. Trimming took 1 base from V and 2 from J, leaving 4 bases between them.

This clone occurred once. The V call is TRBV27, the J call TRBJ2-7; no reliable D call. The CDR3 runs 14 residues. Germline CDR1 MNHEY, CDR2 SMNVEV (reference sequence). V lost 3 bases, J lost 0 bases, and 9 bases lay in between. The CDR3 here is CASSFNGHSYEQYF. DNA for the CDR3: TGTGCCAGCAGTTTCAATGGTCACTCCTACGAGCAGTACTTC.

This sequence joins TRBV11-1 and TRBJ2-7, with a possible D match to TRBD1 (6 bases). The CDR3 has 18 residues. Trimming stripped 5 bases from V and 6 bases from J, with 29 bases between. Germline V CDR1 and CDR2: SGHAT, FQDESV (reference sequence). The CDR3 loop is CASSRMDRAGSPRGEQYF. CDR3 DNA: TGTGCCAGCAGCCGGATGGACAGAGCTGGATCCCCGAGAGGCGAGCAGTACTTC.

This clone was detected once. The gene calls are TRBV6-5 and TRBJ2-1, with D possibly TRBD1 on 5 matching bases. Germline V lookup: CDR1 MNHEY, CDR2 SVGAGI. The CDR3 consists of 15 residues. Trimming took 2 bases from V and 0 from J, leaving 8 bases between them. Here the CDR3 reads CASSYKGVSYNEQFF. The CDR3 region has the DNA TGTGCCAGCAGTTACAAAGGGGTCTCCTACAATGAGCAGTTCTTC.